The 9 T cell receptor beta chains below all came from one sample that was sequenced in a study of Ad26.COV2.S vaccination and SARS-CoV-2 variants. Profiling relied on immunoSEQ multiplex PCR, and the TCRdb table lists in-frame clones only, not all of them. Of about 400,000 clones in the sample, less than 90% are singletons; the top ten hold approximately 3.7%. Treatment of the sample: around 19 received Ad26.COV2.S at low or high dose, single or two shots; roughly five received placebo; per-sample allocation not given. The samples date from day 63 after the first vaccine or placebo injection. The sequences come from peripheral blood, collected in a trial of Ad26.COV2.S vaccine versus placebo. The receptors stem from a person between 18 and 65 years old who received the Ad26.COV2.S COVID-19 vaccine or a placebo.

On this clone itself: One end of the junction varies from germline; a read error may be responsible. The chain carries TRBV2 and TRBJ1-1; D gene ambiguous. The CDR3 extends over 16 amino acids. Germline V gene data show CDR1 as SNHLY and CDR2 as FYNNEI. Written as DNA, the CDR3 is TGTGCCAGCAGTGAAGTAGAATTGATAGGAAATCTCGGCGGTCTCTTT. Its translation is CASSEVELIGNLGGLF.

The chain uses TRBV7-9 and TRBJ2-2; D possibly corresponds to TRBD1 (8 bases). V was clipped by 3 bases and J by 6 bases, with 14 bases between them. CDR1 and CDR2 (germline): SEHNR, FQNEAQ (reference sequence). The CDR3 covers 15 residues. Here the CDR3 reads CASSLDREGPGELFF. CDR3 nucleotides: TGTGCCAGCAGCTTGGACAGGGAGGGCCCCGGGGAGCTGTTTTTT.

This chain joins TRBV5-1 and TRBJ1-2; D is unresolved. Germline V gene data show CDR1 as SGHRS and CDR2 as YFSETQ. V lost 4 bases to trimming and J lost 4 bases, with 14 bases between them. This CDR3 contains 14 residues. The CDR3: CASSTGESLYGYTF. In DNA form, the CDR3 reads TGCGCCAGCAGCACCGGGGAGAGCCTCTATGGCTACACCTTC. Variable domain in full (rest from reference TRBV5-1 and TRBJ1-2): KAGVTQTPRYLIKTRGQQVTLSCSPISGHRSVSWYQQTPGQGLQFLFEYFSETQRNKGNFPGRFSGRQFSNSRSEMNVSTLELGDSALYLCASSTGESLYGYTFGSGTRLTVV.

The V and J genes are TRBV30 and TRBJ2-2; D might be TRBD2 (5 bases). The CDR3 is 14 amino acids. The germline V and J ends were trimmed by 2 bases and 7 bases, with 14 bases remaining between them. Per germline, CDR1 GTSNPN and CDR2 SVGIG (reference sequence). Here the CDR3 reads CAWSPDIGNGELFF. The CDR3 DNA reads TGTGCCTGGAGTCCCGACATCGGGAACGGGGAGCTGTTTTTT.

This clone came up once. The chain links TRBV3-1 (or the pseudogene TRBV3-2) to TRBJ1-2, with D perhaps matching TRBD1 (5 bases). The CDR3 spans 14 residues. V was pared by 3 bases and J by 4 bases, with 12 bases between. The germline CDR1 and CDR2 sequences are LGHDT and YNNKEL (reference sequence). CDR3 DNA: TGTGCCAGCAGCCAGAAAGGGGCGACCTATGGCTACACCTTC. This encodes CASSQKGATYGYTF.

This clone was observed a single time. This chain links TRBV19 with TRBJ2-1, with 13 bases matching TRBD2. Germline V gives CDR1 LNHDA, CDR2 SQIVND (reference sequence). The CDR3 has 19 amino acids. V dropped 5 bases and J dropped 0; count of bases not matched to a gene: 10. CDR3 protein: CASSPRTSGGLRSYNEQFF. CDR3 nucleotides: TGTGCCAGTAGTCCTAGGACTAGCGGGGGCCTCCGCTCCTACAATGAGCAGTTCTTC.

The chain is built from TRBV4-1 and TRBJ2-3; no clear D gene. This CDR3 region has 14 residues. Trimming removed 5 bases at V and 2 bases at J, with 11 bases between. CDR1 and CDR2 from the germline V gene are MGHRA and YSYEKL. DNA of the CDR3: TGCGCCAGCAGCTCGGTTCCGGCCACAGATACGCAGTATTTT. This gives the protein CASSSVPATDTQYF.

J is TRBJ2-7 and V is TRBV4-1; the match to TRBD1 covers 7 bases. The CDR3 runs to 14 residues. CDR1 is MGHRA and CDR2 is YSYEKL in the germline V gene. V lost 4 bases, J lost 4 bases, and 7 bases stayed unmatched. As DNA, the CDR3 is TGCGCCAGCAGCCGCCCGGGACAGAAATACGAGCAGTACTTC. Amino acid sequence: CASSRPGQKYEQYF.

To note about this clone: Other DNA sequences within the sample encode an identical CDR3. The chain uses TRBV27 and TRBJ1-3, with D possibly matching TRBD1 (5 bases). The length of the CDR3 is 13 residues. V was trimmed by 6 bases and J by 2 bases, leaving 8 bases between them. CDR1 MNHEY and CDR2 SMNVEV come from the germline V gene (reference sequence). The CDR3 nucleotides read TGTGCCAGCAGCCTGGGGGCTGGAAACACCATATATTTT. Amino acids: CASSLGAGNTIYF.